This T cell receptor beta chain was sequenced for a study of T cells expressing NK-cell markers. Study information: It was sorted CD3+CD56+NKG2C+, CD3+CD56+NKG2C- and CD3+CD56-NKG2C+ T cells that supplied the TCR beta repertoires. There were seven HCMV-seropositive donors and one seronegative donor among the eight sequenced. Study-level results: Among CD8+ T cells from five or six donors, dominant NKG2C+ clonotypes accounted for about 1.0-7.0%. There were several donors in whom these clonotypes also led the CD3+CD56-NKG2C+ fraction.

Remarks on this clonotype: Antigen: not known.

From the 5' RACE reads, TCRdb lists one entry per CDR3 protein and no DNA. The sample table includes some 460,000 distinct CDR3 sequences. The CDR3 spans 16 residues. Germline V gene data show CDR1 as LNHNV and CDR2 as YYDKDF (reference sequence). This chain links TRBV15 with TRBJ1-1. The sequencing input was blood T cells: a sorted CD56 or NKG2C T cell subset, CD4+ or CD8+ T cells, or bulk PBMC T cells (not recorded which). The receptor was derived from a woman between 45 and 60 years old in good health. The CDR3 protein is CATSREPVLVGTEAFF.